This paragraph reports one TCR beta chain. Germline trimming cut 10 bases from V and 4 bases from J; bases unmatched to any gene: 4. CDR1 is ENHRY and CDR2 is SYGVKD in the germline V gene. The length of the CDR3 is 12 residues. As handled by the study authors: Reference gene primers were amplified, and this amplification served to estimate nucleated cell counts. Assay: immunoSEQ multiplex PCR; the TCRdb copy retains only in-frame clones and omits some. V and J calls and clone size follow that table, whereas D and trimming were derived from the DNA. The table shows about 16,000 clones, with 80% to 90% occurring only once. The data stem from a study of blood T cell repertoires in COVID-19.

Specimen: peripheral blood. The receptor's source is a man older than 75 with acute or convalescent COVID-19. This chain connects TRBV10-3 to TRBJ2-1; 7 bases agree with TRBD1. CDR3 residues: CATGTEYNEQFF. CDR3 coding DNA: TGTGCCACCGGGACAGAGTACAATGAGCAGTTCTTC.